The TCR beta chain described here comes from a study of blood T cell repertoires in COVID-19. The overall study: Acute and convalescent COVID-19 samples came from the United States, Italy and Spain. In each case, the material was cDNA or gDNA derived from T cells, B-cell-depleted T cells, or PBMCs.

As to this clone: Other DNA sequences in the sample encode the same CDR3.

Germline CDR1 SGHNT, CDR2 YYREEE (reference sequence). This CDR3 comprises 14 residues. The germline V and J ends were trimmed by 4 bases and 0 bases, with 10 bases remaining between them. In the source study's methods: Estimation of nucleated cell counts relied on the amplification of reference gene primers. Data came from immunoSEQ multiplex PCR; TCRdb stores just in-frame clones and leaves some out. V and J calls and clone size are given by that table; D and trimming were obtained from the DNA. The sample contains around 250,000 clones, approximately 90% of which appear only once. The gene calls are TRBV5-4 and TRBJ1-2, with D perhaps matching TRBD1 (6 bases). The sequence was obtained from a man aged 30 to 39 who had recovered from COVID-19. The sequencing input was peripheral blood. CDR3 loop: CASSPGQSNYGYTF. The CDR3 DNA is TGTGCCAGCAGCCCCGGACAGTCTAACTATGGCTACACCTTC.